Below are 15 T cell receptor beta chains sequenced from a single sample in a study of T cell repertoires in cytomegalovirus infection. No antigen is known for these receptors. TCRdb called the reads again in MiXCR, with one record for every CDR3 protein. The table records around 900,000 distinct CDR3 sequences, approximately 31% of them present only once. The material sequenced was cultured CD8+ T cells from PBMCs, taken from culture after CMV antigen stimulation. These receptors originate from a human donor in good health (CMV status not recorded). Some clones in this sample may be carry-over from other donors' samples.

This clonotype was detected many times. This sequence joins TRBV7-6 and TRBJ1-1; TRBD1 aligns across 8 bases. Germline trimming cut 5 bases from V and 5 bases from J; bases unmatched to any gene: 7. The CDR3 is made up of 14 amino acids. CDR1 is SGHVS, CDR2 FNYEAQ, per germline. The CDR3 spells CASSAGTGVTEAFF. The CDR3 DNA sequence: TGTGCCAGCAGCGCGGGGACAGGAGTAACTGAAGCTTTCTTT.

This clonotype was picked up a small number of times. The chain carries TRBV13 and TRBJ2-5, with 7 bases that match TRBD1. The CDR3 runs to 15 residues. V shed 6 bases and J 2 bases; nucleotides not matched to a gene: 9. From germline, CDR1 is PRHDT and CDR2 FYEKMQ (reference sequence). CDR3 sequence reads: CASSRNRDRQETQYF. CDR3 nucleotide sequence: TGTGCCAGCAGTAGGAACCGGGACAGACAAGAGACCCAGTACTTC.

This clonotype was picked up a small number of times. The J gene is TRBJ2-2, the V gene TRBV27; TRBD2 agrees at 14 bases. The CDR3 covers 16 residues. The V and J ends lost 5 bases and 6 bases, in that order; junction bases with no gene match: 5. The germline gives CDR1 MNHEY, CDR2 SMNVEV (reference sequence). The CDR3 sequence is CASSPGTSGGSGELFF. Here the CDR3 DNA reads TGTGCCAGCAGTCCTGGGACTAGCGGGGGATCCGGGGAGCTGTTTTTT.

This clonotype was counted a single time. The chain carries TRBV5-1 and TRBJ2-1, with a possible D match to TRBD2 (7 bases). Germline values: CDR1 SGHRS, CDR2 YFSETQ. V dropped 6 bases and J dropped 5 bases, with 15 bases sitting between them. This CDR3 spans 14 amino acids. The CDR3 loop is CASIGGGADNEQFF. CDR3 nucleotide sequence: TGCGCCAGCATAGGGGGGGGGGCCGACAATGAGCAGTTCTTC.

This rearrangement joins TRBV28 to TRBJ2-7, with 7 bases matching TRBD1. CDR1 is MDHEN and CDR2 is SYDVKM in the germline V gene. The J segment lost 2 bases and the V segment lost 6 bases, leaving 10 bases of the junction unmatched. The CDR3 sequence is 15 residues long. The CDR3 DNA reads TGTGCCAGCAGCCCCATGGACAGGCTCGCCTACGAGCAGTACGTC. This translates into CASSPMDRLAYEQYV.

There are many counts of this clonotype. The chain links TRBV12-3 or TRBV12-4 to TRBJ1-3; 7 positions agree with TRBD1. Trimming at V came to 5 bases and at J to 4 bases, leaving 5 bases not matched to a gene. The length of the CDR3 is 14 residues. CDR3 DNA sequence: TGTGCCAGCAGTCCACAGGGGTACGGAAACACCATATATTTT. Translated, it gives CASSPQGYGNTIYF.

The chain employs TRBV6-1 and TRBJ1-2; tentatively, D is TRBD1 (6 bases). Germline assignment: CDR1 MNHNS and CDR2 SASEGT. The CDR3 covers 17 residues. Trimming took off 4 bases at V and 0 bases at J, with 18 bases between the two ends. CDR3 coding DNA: TGTGCCAGCAGTGTCCCACCCCGGGACATTACTAACTATGGCTACACCTTC. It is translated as CASSVPPRDITNYGYTF.

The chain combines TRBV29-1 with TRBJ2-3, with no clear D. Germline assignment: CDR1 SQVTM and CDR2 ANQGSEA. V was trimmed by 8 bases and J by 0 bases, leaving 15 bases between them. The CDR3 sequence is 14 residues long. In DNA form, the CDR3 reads TGCAGCTACTTAGATCTAGGTAGCACAGATACGCAGTATTTT. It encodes CSYLDLGSTDTQYF.

The CDR3 sequence is CASTPAEGYMNTEAFF. CDR3 DNA: TGTGCCAGCACCCCGGCGGAGGGATACATGAACACTGAAGCTTTCTTT. The gene calls are TRBV6-6 and TRBJ1-1, with D hard to call. Germline lookup yields CDR1 MNHNY and CDR2 SVGAGI (reference sequence). Trimming stripped 7 bases from V and 0 bases from J, with 18 bases between. This CDR3 region has 16 residues.

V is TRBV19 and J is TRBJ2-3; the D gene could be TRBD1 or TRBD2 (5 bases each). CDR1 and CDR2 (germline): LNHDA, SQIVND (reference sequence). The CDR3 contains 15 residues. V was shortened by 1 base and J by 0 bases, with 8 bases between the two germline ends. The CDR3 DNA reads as TGTGCCAGTAGTATAGGTGGGGACAGCACAGATACGCAGTATTTT. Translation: CASSIGGDSTDTQYF.

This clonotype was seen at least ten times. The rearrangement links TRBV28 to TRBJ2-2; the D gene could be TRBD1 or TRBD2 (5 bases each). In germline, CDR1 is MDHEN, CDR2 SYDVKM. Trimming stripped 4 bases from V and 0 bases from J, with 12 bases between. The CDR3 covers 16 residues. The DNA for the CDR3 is TGTGCCAGCAGTTCCCTAGGGACCTCGAACACCGGGGAGCTGTTTTTT. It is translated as CASSSLGTSNTGELFF.

The CDR3 protein is CASSLSDLSTEAFF. DNA for the CDR3: TGTGCCAGCAGCTTAAGCGATCTCTCAACTGAAGCTTTCTTT. The chain has TRBV7-6 and TRBJ1-1; D ambiguous. The germline V gene has CDR1 SGHVS and CDR2 FNYEAQ. This CDR3 has 14 amino acids. V was trimmed by 2 bases and J by 5 bases, leaving 12 bases between them. Combining the CDR3 with reference TRBV7-6 and TRBJ1-1 gives the whole variable domain GAGVSQSPRYKVTKRGQDVALRCDPISGHVSLYWYRQALGQGPEFLTYFNYEAQQDKSGLPNDRFSAERPEGSISTLTIQRTEQRDSAMYRCASSLSDLSTEAFFGQGTRLTVV.

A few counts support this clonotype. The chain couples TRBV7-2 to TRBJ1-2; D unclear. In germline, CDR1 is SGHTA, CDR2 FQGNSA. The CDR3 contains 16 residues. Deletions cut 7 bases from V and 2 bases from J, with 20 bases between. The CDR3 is CASTGSGSWYNYGYTF. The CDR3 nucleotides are TGTGCCAGCACCGGGTCGGGGAGCTGGTACAACTATGGCTACACCTTC.

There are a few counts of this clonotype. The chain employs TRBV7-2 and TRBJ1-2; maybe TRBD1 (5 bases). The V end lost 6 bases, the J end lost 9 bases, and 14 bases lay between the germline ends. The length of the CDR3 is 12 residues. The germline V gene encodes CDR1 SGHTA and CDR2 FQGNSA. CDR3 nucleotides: TGTGCCAGCAGAGAAGCCCCAGGGCGCTACACCTTC. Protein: CASREAPGRYTF. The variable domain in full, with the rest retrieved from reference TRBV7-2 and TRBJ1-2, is GAGVSQSPSNKVTEKGKDVELRCDPISGHTALYWYRQSLGQGLEFLIYFQGNSAPDKSGLPSDRFSAERTGGSVSTLTIQRTQQEDSAVYLCASREAPGRYTFGSGTRLTVV.

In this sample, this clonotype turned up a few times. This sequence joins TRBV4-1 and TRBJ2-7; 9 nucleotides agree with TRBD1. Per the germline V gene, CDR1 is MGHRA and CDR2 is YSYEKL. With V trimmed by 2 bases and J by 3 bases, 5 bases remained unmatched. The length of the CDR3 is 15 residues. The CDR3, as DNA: TGCGCCAGCAGCCAACCGGGACAGGGATTCTACGAGCAGTACTTC. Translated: CASSQPGQGFYEQYF.